The clone carrying this T cell receptor beta chain has only a few counts. This sample is part of a study of response to subunit inactivated influenza vaccine. Using its own MiXCR run on the RT-PCR reads, TCRdb lists one record per CDR3 protein. This table holds approximately 230,000 distinct CDR3 sequences, more than 10% found once. The material sequenced was non-naive T cells sorted from PBMCs, taken around 15 days before vaccination. The clonotype was recovered from a man between 45 and 60 years old who received an inactivated influenza vaccine.

The CDR3 bases are TGTGCCAGCAGCTTATACGGAATGAACACTGAAGCTTTCTTT. Translation gives CASSLYGMNTEAFF. This chain links TRBV7-6 with TRBJ1-1; D gene unclear. V lost 2 bases and J 0 bases, leaving 7 bases between the germline ends. The CDR3 is made up of 14 amino acids. Germline CDR1 SGHVS, CDR2 FNYEAQ.